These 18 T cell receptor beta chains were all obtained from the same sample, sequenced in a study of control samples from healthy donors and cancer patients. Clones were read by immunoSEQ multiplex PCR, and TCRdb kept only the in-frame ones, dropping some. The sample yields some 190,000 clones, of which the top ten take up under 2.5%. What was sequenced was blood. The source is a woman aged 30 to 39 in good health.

The CDR3 bases are TGTGCCAGCAGGGGGTATCGCTATGGCTACACCTTC. It encodes CASRGYRYGYTF. V is TRBV6-5 and J is TRBJ1-2, with D unresolved. There are 12 residues in the CDR3. Germline CDR1 is MNHEY and CDR2 is SVGAGI. Between the trimmed V and J ends, which lost 6 bases and 4 bases, there was a span of 9 bases.

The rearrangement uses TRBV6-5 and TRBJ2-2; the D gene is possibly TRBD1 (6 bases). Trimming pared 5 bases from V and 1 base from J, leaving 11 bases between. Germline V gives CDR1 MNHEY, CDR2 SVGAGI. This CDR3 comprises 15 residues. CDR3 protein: CASSLWDMNTGELFF. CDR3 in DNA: TGTGCCAGCAGTCTGTGGGACATGAACACCGGGGAGCTGTTTTTT.

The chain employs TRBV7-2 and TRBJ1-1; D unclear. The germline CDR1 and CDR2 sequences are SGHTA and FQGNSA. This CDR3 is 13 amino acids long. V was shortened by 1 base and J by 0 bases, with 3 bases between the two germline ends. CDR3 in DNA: TGTGCCAGCAGCTTAGATATGAACACTGAAGCTTTCTTT. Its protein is CASSLDMNTEAFF.

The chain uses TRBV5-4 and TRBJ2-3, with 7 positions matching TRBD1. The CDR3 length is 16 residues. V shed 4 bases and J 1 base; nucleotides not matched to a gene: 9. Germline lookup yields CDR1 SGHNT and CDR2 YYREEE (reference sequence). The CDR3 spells CASSTGQEWGTDTQYF. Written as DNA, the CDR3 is TGTGCCAGCAGCACTGGACAGGAATGGGGCACAGATACGCAGTATTTT.

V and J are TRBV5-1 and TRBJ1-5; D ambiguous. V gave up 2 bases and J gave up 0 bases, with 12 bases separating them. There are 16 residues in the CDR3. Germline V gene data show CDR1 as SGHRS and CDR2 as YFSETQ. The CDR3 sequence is CASSLEYVGSNQPQHF. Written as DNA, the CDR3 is TGCGCCAGCAGCTTAGAGTACGTGGGTAGCAATCAGCCCCAGCATTTT. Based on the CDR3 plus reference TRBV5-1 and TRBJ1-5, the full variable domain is KAGVTQTPRYLIKTRGQQVTLSCSPISGHRSVSWYQQTPGQGLQFLFEYFSETQRNKGNFPGRFSGRQFSNSRSEMNVSTLELGDSALYLCASSLEYVGSNQPQHFGDGTRLSIL.

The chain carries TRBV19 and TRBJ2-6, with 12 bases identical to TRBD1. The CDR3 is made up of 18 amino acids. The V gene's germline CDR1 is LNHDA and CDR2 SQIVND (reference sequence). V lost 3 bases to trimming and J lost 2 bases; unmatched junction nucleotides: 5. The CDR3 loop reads CASSIVGTGGTGANVLTF. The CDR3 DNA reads TGTGCCAGTAGTATCGTCGGGACAGGGGGCACTGGGGCCAACGTCCTGACTTTC.

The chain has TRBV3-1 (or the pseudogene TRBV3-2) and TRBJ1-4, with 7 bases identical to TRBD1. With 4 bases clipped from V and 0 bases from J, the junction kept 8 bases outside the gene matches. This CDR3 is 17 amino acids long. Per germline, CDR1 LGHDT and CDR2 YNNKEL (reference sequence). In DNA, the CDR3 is TGTGCCAGCAGCCCCGCGGGCAGGGGGGCAACTAATGAAAAACTGTTTTTT. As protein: CASSPAGRGATNEKLFF.

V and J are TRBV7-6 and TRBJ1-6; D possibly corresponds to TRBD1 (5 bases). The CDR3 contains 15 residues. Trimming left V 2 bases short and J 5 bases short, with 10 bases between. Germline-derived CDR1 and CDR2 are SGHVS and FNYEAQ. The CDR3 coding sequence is TGTGCCAGCAGCTTAAGAGACAGACATAATTCACCCCTCCACTTT. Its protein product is CASSLRDRHNSPLHF.

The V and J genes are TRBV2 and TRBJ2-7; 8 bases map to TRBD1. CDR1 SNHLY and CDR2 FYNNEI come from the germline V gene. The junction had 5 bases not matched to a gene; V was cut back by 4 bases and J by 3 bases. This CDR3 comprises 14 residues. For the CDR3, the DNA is TGTGCCAGCAGTGGGACAGGGCTGCGCTACGAGCAGTACTTC. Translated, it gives CASSGTGLRYEQYF.

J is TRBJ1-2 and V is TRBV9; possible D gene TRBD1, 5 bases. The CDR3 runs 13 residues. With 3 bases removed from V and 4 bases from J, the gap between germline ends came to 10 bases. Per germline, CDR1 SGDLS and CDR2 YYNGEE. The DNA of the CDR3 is TGTGCCAGCAGCGACACAGGACCCTATGGCTACACCTTC. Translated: CASSDTGPYGYTF.

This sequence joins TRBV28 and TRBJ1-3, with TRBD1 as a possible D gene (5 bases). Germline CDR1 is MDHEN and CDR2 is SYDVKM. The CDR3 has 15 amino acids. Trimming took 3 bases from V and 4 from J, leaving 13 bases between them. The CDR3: CASSFVQGSGNTIYF. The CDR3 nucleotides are TGTGCCAGCAGTTTTGTTCAGGGCTCGGGAAACACCATATATTTT. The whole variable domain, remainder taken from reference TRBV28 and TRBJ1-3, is DVKVTQSSRYLVKRTGEKVFLECVQDMDHENMFWYRQDPGLGLRLIYFSYDVKMKEKGDIPEGYSVSREKKERFSLILESASTNQTSMYLCASSFVQGSGNTIYFGEGSWLTVV.

The CDR3 is CASSLVTDDSIYGYTF. The CDR3 bases are TGTGCCAGCAGCTTAGTAACTGATGACAGTATCTATGGCTACACCTTC. The genes are TRBV7-8 and TRBJ1-2; weak D call: TRBD1 (5 bases). Germline V gene data show CDR1 as SGHVS and CDR2 as FQNEAQ. This CDR3 has 16 residues. Trimming took 1 base from V and 4 from J, leaving 16 bases between them. The full variable domain, rest sourced from reference TRBV7-8 and TRBJ1-2, is GAGVSQSPRYKVAKRGQDVALRCDPISGHVSLFWYQQALGQGPEFLTYFQNEAQLDKSGLPSDRFFAERPEGSVSTLKIQRTQQEDSAVYLCASSLVTDDSIYGYTFGSGTRLTVV.

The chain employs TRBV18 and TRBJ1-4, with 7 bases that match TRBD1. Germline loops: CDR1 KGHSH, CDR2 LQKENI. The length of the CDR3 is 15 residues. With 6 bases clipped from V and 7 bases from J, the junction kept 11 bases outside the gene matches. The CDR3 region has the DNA TGTGCCAGCTCCCCAACCGGGACAGCGCTTGAAAAACTGTTTTTT. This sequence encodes CASSPTGTALEKLFF.

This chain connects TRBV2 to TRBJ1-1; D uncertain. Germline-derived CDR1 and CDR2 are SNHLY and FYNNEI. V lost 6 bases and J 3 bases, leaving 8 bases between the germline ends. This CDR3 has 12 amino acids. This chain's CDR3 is CASRVGYTEAFF. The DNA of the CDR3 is TGTGCCAGCAGAGTCGGATACACTGAAGCTTTCTTT.

CDR3: CASSLGQAQETQYF. The CDR3 coding sequence is TGTGCCAGCAGCTTGGGTCAGGCCCAAGAGACCCAGTACTTC. The gene calls are TRBV2 and TRBJ2-5; D gene uncertain. Trimming took 6 bases from V and 1 from J, leaving 12 bases between them. Germline V gene sequence: CDR1 SNHLY, CDR2 FYNNEI. This CDR3 comprises 14 residues. Drawing the rest from reference TRBV2 and TRBJ2-5, the complete variable domain is EPEVTQTPSHQVTQMGQEVILRCVPISNHLYFYWYRQILGQKVEFLVSFYNNEISEKSEIFDDQFSVERPDGSNFTLKIRSTKLEDSAMYFCASSLGQAQETQYFGPGTRLLVL.

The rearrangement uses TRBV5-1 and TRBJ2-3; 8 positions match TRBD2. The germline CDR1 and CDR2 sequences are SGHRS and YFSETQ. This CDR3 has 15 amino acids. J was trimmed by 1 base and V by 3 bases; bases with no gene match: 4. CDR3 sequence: CASSWISGGTDTQYF. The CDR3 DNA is TGCGCCAGCAGCTGGATTAGCGGGGGCACAGATACGCAGTATTTT.

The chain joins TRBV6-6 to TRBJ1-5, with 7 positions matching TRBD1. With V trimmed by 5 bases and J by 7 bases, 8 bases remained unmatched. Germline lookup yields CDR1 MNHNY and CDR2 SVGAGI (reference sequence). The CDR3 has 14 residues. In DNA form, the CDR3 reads TGTGCCAGCAGTGACGGGAGGGGGCAGCAGCCCCAGCATTTT. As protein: CASSDGRGQQPQHF.

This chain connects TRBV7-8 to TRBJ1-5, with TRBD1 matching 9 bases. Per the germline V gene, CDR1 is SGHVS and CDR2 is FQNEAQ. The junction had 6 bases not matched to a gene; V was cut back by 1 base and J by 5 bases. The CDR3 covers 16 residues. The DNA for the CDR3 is TGTGCCAGCAGCTTAGTCGGGACAGGGAGCGATCAGCCCCAGCATTTT. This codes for CASSLVGTGSDQPQHF.